This T cell receptor (beta chain) appears in the sequencing data of a study of OX40 agonist ivuxolimab in advanced cancers. CDR3 size: 15 residues. Data came from immunoSEQ multiplex PCR; TCRdb stores just in-frame clones and leaves some out. The table includes tens of thousands of clones, roughly 83% detected once. The receptor was isolated from an adult with an advanced solid tumor such as melanoma, head and neck, liver or kidney cancer. This chain connects TRBV12-2 to TRBJ1-6. TRBV12-2 is an annotated pseudogene. Sequenced material: CD4+ or CD8+ T cells sorted from blood, taken in a trial of the OX40 agonist ivuxolimab. CDR3 in amino acids: CASPPGRRDNSPLHF. For the CDR3, the DNA is TGTGCAAGTCCCCCGGGCAGAAGAGATAATTCACCCCTCCACTTT.